One and the same sample provided the 30 T cell receptor beta chains below, sequenced in a study of graft-versus-host responses after intestinal transplantation. Their specific antigens are unknown. Sequencing was performed with immunoSEQ multiplex PCR; in TCRdb, only in-frame clones are kept and a portion is missing. The sample lists approximately 100,000 clones, 80% to 95% seen once, with 1% to 1.5% in the top ten. The specimen comprised unstimulated CD8+ T cells sorted from spleen or lymph node cells, sampled before intestinal transplant. The receptors originated from a human donor who received an intestinal transplant.

V and J are TRBV9 and TRBJ1-2, with TRBD1 identical over 10 bases. CDR1 SGDLS and CDR2 YYNGEE come from the germline V gene. The CDR3 contains 15 residues. J was trimmed by 4 bases and V by 0 bases; bases with no gene match: 3. The CDR3 protein is CASSVGDRGGYGYTF. CDR3 DNA sequence: TGTGCCAGCAGCGTAGGGGACAGGGGAGGCTATGGCTACACCTTC.

The chain uses TRBV9 and TRBJ2-2; 7 bases agree with TRBD1. The J segment lost 1 base and the V segment lost 0 bases, leaving 6 bases of the junction unmatched. This CDR3 has 17 residues. Germline-derived CDR1 and CDR2 are SGDLS and YYNGEE. The CDR3 DNA sequence: TGTGCCAGCAGCGTAGGATCTGGGACAGTGAACACCGGGGAGCTGTTTTTT. As protein: CASSVGSGTVNTGELFF.

The chain recombines TRBV7-8 with TRBJ2-1; D ambiguous. V was trimmed by 0 bases and J by 7 bases, leaving 4 bases between them. The CDR3 has 12 residues. The germline CDR1 and CDR2 sequences are SGHVS and FQNEAQ. CDR3 sequence: CASSLARNEQFF. In nucleotides, the CDR3 is TGTGCCAGCAGCTTAGCTAGAAATGAGCAGTTCTTC. Drawing the rest from reference TRBV7-8 and TRBJ2-1, the complete variable domain is GAGVSQSPRYKVAKRGQDVALRCDPISGHVSLFWYQQALGQGPEFLTYFQNEAQLDKSGLPSDRFFAERPEGSVSTLKIQRTQQEDSAVYLCASSLARNEQFFGPGTRLTVL.

The rearrangement joins TRBV10-1 to TRBJ2-1, with TRBD2 matching 7 bases. The CDR3 totals 13 residues. V lost 7 bases to trimming and J lost 8 bases; unmatched junction nucleotides: 8. CDR1 and CDR2 (germline): WNHNN, SYGVQD (reference sequence). Here the CDR3 reads CASNGEGSDEQFF. Written as DNA, the CDR3 is TGCGCCAGCAATGGGGAGGGGAGCGATGAGCAGTTCTTC.

The V call is TRBV19, the J call TRBJ2-1; 11 bases are shared with TRBD2. Germline V gene sequence: CDR1 LNHDA, CDR2 SQIVND (reference sequence). V shed 5 bases and J 8 bases; nucleotides not matched to a gene: 14. This CDR3 spans 17 amino acids. DNA of the CDR3: TGTGCCAGTAGTCTTGGTCCGAAGCTAGCGGGGGGCCATGAGCAGTTCTTC. This gives the protein CASSLGPKLAGGHEQFF. The full variable domain, with the rest looked up from reference TRBV19 and TRBJ2-1, is DGGITQSPKYLFRKEGQNVTLSCEQNLNHDAMYWYRQDPGQGLRLIYYSQIVNDFQKGDIAEGYSVSREKKESFPLTVTSAQKNPTAFYLCASSLGPKLAGGHEQFFGPGTRLTVL.

This clone was seen more than once but under ten times. The chain employs TRBV6-5 and TRBJ1-1; D unclear. The germline CDR1 and CDR2 sequences are MNHEY and SVGAGI. V gave up 8 bases and J gave up 2 bases, with 6 bases separating them. CDR3 length: 11 amino acids. The CDR3 loop reads CASRLNTEAFF. Here the CDR3 DNA reads TGTGCCAGCCGCCTAAACACTGAAGCTTTCTTT.

The chain employs TRBV5-6 and TRBJ2-3; possible D gene TRBD2, 6 bases. Looked up from germline, CDR1 is SGHDT and CDR2 is YYEEEE. This CDR3 comprises 15 residues. The V end was cut by 4 bases, the J end by 2 bases, with 14 bases between. CDR3 in amino acids: CASSLASENTDTQYF. CDR3 nucleotide sequence: TGTGCCAGCAGCCTAGCTAGCGAGAACACAGATACGCAGTATTTT.

V usage is TRBV5-1 and J usage is TRBJ2-1; D is possibly TRBD2 (5 bases). The germline gives CDR1 SGHRS, CDR2 YFSETQ. The CDR3 length is 16 residues. V lost 4 bases, J lost 0 bases, and 14 bases lay in between. CDR3 DNA: TGCGCCAGCAGCACCGGGGAGCTGAGCTCCTACAATGAGCAGTTCTTC. As protein: CASSTGELSSYNEQFF.

The chain has TRBV9 and TRBJ2-7, with 7 bases identical to TRBD1. This CDR3 contains 16 residues. Germline CDR1 reads SGDLS; CDR2 reads YYNGEE. V trimming: 0 bases; J trimming: 0 bases; junction bases outside the gene matches: 6. The CDR3 region is CASSVGDSQYSYEQYF. The CDR3 DNA sequence: TGTGCCAGCAGCGTAGGGGACAGTCAATACTCCTACGAGCAGTACTTC.

This chain links TRBV20-1 with TRBJ2-7; D is undetermined. V lost 3 bases and J lost 3, with 6 bases in between. CDR3 size: 11 residues. Germline-derived CDR1 and CDR2 are DFQATT and SNEGSKA (reference sequence). CDR3 sequence (DNA): TGCAGTGCTAGTAATGGCTACGAGCAGTACTTC. It translates to CSASNGYEQYF.

CDR3 coding DNA: TGTGCCAGCAGCTTGCTGGTTTTGGGGGGCAACACTGAAGCTTTCTTT. This sequence encodes CASSLLVLGGNTEAFF. This chain joins TRBV5-6 and TRBJ1-1, with TRBD1 as a possible D gene (6 bases). The CDR3 sequence is 16 residues long. V lost 1 base, J lost 2 bases, and 15 bases lay in between. CDR1 and CDR2 (germline): SGHDT, YYEEEE.

The CDR3 nucleotides read TGTGCCAGCAGCTTATCAGGGGGGAACACCGGGGAGCTGTTTTTT. This encodes CASSLSGGNTGELFF. This chain links TRBV7-8 with TRBJ2-2, with 7 bases lining up with TRBD1. Germline V gene sequence: CDR1 SGHVS, CDR2 FQNEAQ. The CDR3 extends over 15 amino acids. V lost 2 bases to trimming and J lost 1 base; unmatched junction nucleotides: 1.

Details on this clone: No conserved phenylalanine or tryptophan is present at the end of the CDR3, so a read error is the likely explanation. This chain connects TRBV13 to TRBJ2-7; 10 bases agree with TRBD1. V gave up 4 bases and J gave up 3 bases; unmatched junction bases: 6. Germline CDR1 and CDR2: PRHDT and FYEKMQ (reference sequence). The CDR3 length is 15 residues. The CDR3 protein is CASSWPGQGRYEQYL. The CDR3 DNA follows: TGTGCCAGCAGCTGGCCGGGACAGGGGCGCTACGAGCAGTACCTC.

This clone was counted a single time. The chain joins TRBV4-1 to TRBJ1-5; D may be TRBD1 (5 bases). Per germline, CDR1 MGHRA and CDR2 YSYEKL. The ends were cut back, 1 base at V and 4 bases at J, with 11 bases in the middle. This CDR3 has 15 residues. The CDR3 sequence is CASSQVGDRNQPQHF. CDR3 nucleotides: TGCGCCAGCAGCCAAGTGGGAGACAGAAATCAGCCCCAGCATTTT.

The chain employs TRBV27 and TRBJ1-4, with D tentatively TRBD1 (5 bases). V shed 2 bases and J shed 7 bases, with 8 bases lying between them. The CDR3 is 13 amino acids. CDR1 is MNHEY and CDR2 is SMNVEV in the germline V gene (reference sequence). DNA for the CDR3: TGTGCCAGCAGTTTAGGGCAGGGTGAAAAACTGTTTTTT. Translation: CASSLGQGEKLFF.

The rearrangement links TRBV4-1 to TRBJ2-1, with D perhaps matching TRBD1 or TRBD2 (7 bases each). Germline V gives CDR1 MGHRA, CDR2 YSYEKL. The CDR3 covers 16 residues. V lost 4 bases and J 4 bases, leaving 17 bases between the germline ends. The CDR3 protein is CASSRQRGGQYNEQFF. The CDR3 region has the DNA TGCGCCAGCAGCCGCCAGAGGGGGGGACAGTACAATGAGCAGTTCTTC.

The chain recombines TRBV5-6 with TRBJ2-1, with 8 bases matching TRBD1. Germline CDR1 and CDR2: SGHDT and YYEEEE. The length of the CDR3 is 15 residues. The V and J ends lost 2 bases and 5 bases, in that order; junction bases with no gene match: 6. DNA for the CDR3: TGTGCCAGCAGCTTCAGGGGGCTAAATGACAATGAGCAGTTCTTC. Translation gives CASSFRGLNDNEQFF.

This clone was detected once. The J gene is TRBJ2-2, the V gene TRBV14; D possibly uses TRBD1 or TRBD2 (5 bases each). The CDR3 consists of 18 residues. Germline V lookup: CDR1 SGHDN, CDR2 FVKESK. The V end was cut by 0 bases, the J end by 3 bases, with 17 bases between. The CDR3 sequence: CASSQESSGRYYTGELFF. DNA of the CDR3: TGTGCCAGCAGCCAAGAGAGTTCGGGGCGTTACTACACCGGGGAGCTGTTTTTT.

The J gene is TRBJ2-1, the V gene TRBV10-1, with 12 bases matching TRBD1. With V trimmed by 2 bases and J by 10 bases, 3 bases remained unmatched. The length of the CDR3 is 14 residues. Germline V CDR1 and CDR2: WNHNN, SYGVQD (reference sequence). The CDR3 loop is CASSEVGTGGEQFF. CDR3 coding DNA: TGCGCCAGCAGTGAGGTGGGGACAGGGGGCGAGCAGTTCTTC.

This clone appeared a few times. The chain couples TRBV2 to TRBJ1-5; D might be TRBD1 (5 bases). The germline V and J ends were trimmed by 3 bases and 3 bases, with 9 bases remaining between them. Germline V gene data show CDR1 as SNHLY and CDR2 as FYNNEI. The CDR3 covers 14 residues. The CDR3 nucleotides read TGTGCCAGCAGTGATGGGGGGAACAATCAGCCCCAGCATTTT. Amino acid sequence: CASSDGGNNQPQHF.

This chain links TRBV15 with TRBJ1-5; no firm D call. CDR3 length: 13 amino acids. Trimming left V 3 bases short and J 4 bases short, with 7 bases between. In germline, CDR1 is LNHNV, CDR2 YYDKDF (reference sequence). The CDR3 bases are TGTGCCACCAGCAGTGATAGAAATCAGCCCCAGCATTTT. Protein sequence: CATSSDRNQPQHF.

This clone was seen more than once but under ten times. Sequence at one end of the junction differs from germline and may be a read error. The chain joins TRBV9 to TRBJ1-3; D is uncertain. CDR1 and CDR2 (germline): SGDLS, YYNGEE. The CDR3 sequence is 11 residues long. CDR3 region: CASSGGDTIYF. The CDR3 nucleotides read TGTGCCAGCAGCGGTGGAGACACCATATATTTT.

The chain carries TRBV19 and TRBJ1-1, with TRBD1 as a possible D gene (5 bases). CDR3 length: 15 residues. Looked up from germline, CDR1 is LNHDA and CDR2 is SQIVND (reference sequence). V was clipped by 4 bases and J by 1 base, with 13 bases between them. CDR3 region: CASSTPQEQNTEAFF. The CDR3 DNA reads TGTGCCAGTAGTACCCCACAGGAACAGAACACTGAAGCTTTCTTT.

This chain uses TRBV5-4 with TRBJ1-2; a possible D gene is TRBD1 (6 bases). The CDR3 consists of 17 residues. CDR1 SGHNT and CDR2 YYREEE come from the germline V gene (reference sequence). Between the trimmed V and J ends, which lost 1 base and 3 bases, there was a span of 19 bases. DNA for the CDR3: TGTGCCAGCAGCTTGCCAGCGTACGGGGGCGATGACTATGGCTACACCTTC. Translated: CASSLPAYGGDDYGYTF.

This chain links TRBV7-8 with TRBJ2-7; D is undetermined. The CDR3 covers 13 residues. The germline gives CDR1 SGHVS, CDR2 FQNEAQ. V lost 8 bases and J 2 bases, leaving 13 bases between the germline ends. DNA of the CDR3: TGTGCCAGCGGGCCTACTGGTGCCTACGAGCAGTACTTC. Its translation is CASGPTGAYEQYF.

This clone was found a few times. This sequence joins TRBV19 and TRBJ1-4; D remains ambiguous. Trimming took 3 bases from V and 0 from J, leaving 8 bases between them. Germline V lookup: CDR1 LNHDA, CDR2 SQIVND (reference sequence). This CDR3 region has 15 residues. The chain's CDR3 is CASSIEYPTNEKLFF. In DNA, the CDR3 is TGTGCCAGTAGTATTGAATATCCAACTAATGAAAAACTGTTTTTT.

The J gene is TRBJ1-2, the V gene TRBV5-4, with 7 bases lining up with TRBD1. The CDR3 is made up of 15 amino acids. Germline CDR1 reads SGHNT; CDR2 reads YYREEE (reference sequence). After removal of 0 bases from V and 6 bases from J, the junction contained 8 bases not matched to a gene. Here the CDR3 reads CASSLAGGRANGYTF. The CDR3 DNA is TGTGCCAGCAGCTTGGCAGGGGGGAGAGCGAATGGCTACACCTTC.

The J gene is TRBJ2-7, the V gene TRBV29-1, with 7 bases that match TRBD1. This CDR3 is 14 amino acids long. V lost 4 bases and J lost 2; bases outside the gene matches: 8. Germline assignment: CDR1 SQVTM and CDR2 ANQGSEA. In nucleotides, the CDR3 is TGCAGCGTTGCTGAGACAGGGCGAACCTACGAGCAGTACTTC. The encoded protein is CSVAETGRTYEQYF.

The chain carries TRBV9 and TRBJ2-3; D is unresolved. CDR3 length equals 15 residues. CDR1 is SGDLS and CDR2 is YYNGEE in the germline V gene. Trimming cost V 4 bases and J 0 bases, with 12 bases left between them. Here the CDR3 reads CASSPARVSTDTQYF. CDR3 nucleotides: TGTGCCAGCAGCCCCGCCCGGGTAAGCACAGATACGCAGTATTTT.

The chain combines TRBV19 with TRBJ1-1; perhaps TRBD1 as D (5 bases). Germline V CDR1 and CDR2: LNHDA, SQIVND (reference sequence). This CDR3 comprises 14 residues. V was trimmed by 7 bases and J by 1 base, leaving 13 bases between them. As DNA, the CDR3 is TGTGCCAGTAAGGGGTTTGACAGGAACACTGAAGCTTTCTTT. Its translation: CASKGFDRNTEAFF.